This TCR beta chain was sequenced during a study of cytomegalovirus exposure and HLA in healthy donors. Findings and caveats of the study: The study listed some 160 cytomegalovirus-associated TCR beta chains. When presence/absence was analysed, sequencing depth was taken to be roughly uniform across donors.

Nominally healthy donors provided the samples, though records likely missed some immune exposures. Trimming pared 3 bases from V and 4 bases from J, leaving 16 bases between. Germline V gives CDR1 KGHSH, CDR2 LQKENI. The CDR3 loop spans 15 amino acids. In the PCR, 60 Vbeta and 13 Jbeta primers were used. In the original analysis: Approximately 11 million shared chains were among around 80 million unique TCR beta chains counted in a later analysis. Measured with immunoSEQ multiplex PCR; TCRdb has only the in-frame clones, and not every one. The V and J calls and the clone size are those of that table, but D and trimming were determined from the DNA. The sample includes roughly 120,000 clones, about 80% seen only once; the top ten take roughly 3.5%. Notes on this clone: Antigen specificity is unknown.

The specimen was PBMCs. This TCR came from a male donor in good health and CMV-seronegative. This chain links TRBV18 with TRBJ2-7, with D possibly being TRBD1 (6 bases). This CDR3 reads CASSPSGQTTYEQYF. The DNA of the CDR3 is TGTGCCAGCTCACCCTCCGGACAGACGACTTACGAGCAGTACTTC.